This T cell receptor beta chain was recovered during a study of Ad26.COV2.S vaccination and SARS-CoV-2 variants. The wider study: Among those in the COV1001 Ad26.COV2.S trial arm was the donor.

The treatment denotes: some 20 received Ad26.COV2.S at low or high dose, single or two shots; five or six received placebo; per-sample allocation not given. Specimen acquisition occurred on day 63 following the initial vaccine or placebo injection. In Boston, the donor was an adult between 18-55 years of age. Germline lookup yields CDR1 SGHAT and CDR2 FQNNGV. The CDR3 has 16 amino acids. The V and J ends lost 0 bases and 5 bases respectively, with 16 bases between them. The protocol was immunoSEQ multiplex PCR, while the TCRdb copy is restricted to in-frame clones and leaves out a portion. This sample has about 480,000 clones, with around 90% found just once. Worth noting for this clone: Its antigen is undetermined.

Study observations and caveats: Similar non-spike TCR breadth was observed in recipients of vaccine and of placebo. In vaccinated individuals, spike-specific CD8+ and CD4+ T cell responses reportedly displayed substantial breadth.

Here the sequenced sample was peripheral blood, taken in a trial of Ad26.COV2.S vaccine versus placebo. This clonotype was sampled from a person between 18 and 65 years old who received the Ad26.COV2.S COVID-19 vaccine or a placebo. The V and J genes are TRBV11-2 and TRBJ2-5; D perhaps matches TRBD2 (7 bases). The CDR3 bases are TGTGCCAGCAGCTTAGATCTGCCGGGGGGCATGGAGACCCAGTACTTC. Translated: CASSLDLPGGMETQYF.